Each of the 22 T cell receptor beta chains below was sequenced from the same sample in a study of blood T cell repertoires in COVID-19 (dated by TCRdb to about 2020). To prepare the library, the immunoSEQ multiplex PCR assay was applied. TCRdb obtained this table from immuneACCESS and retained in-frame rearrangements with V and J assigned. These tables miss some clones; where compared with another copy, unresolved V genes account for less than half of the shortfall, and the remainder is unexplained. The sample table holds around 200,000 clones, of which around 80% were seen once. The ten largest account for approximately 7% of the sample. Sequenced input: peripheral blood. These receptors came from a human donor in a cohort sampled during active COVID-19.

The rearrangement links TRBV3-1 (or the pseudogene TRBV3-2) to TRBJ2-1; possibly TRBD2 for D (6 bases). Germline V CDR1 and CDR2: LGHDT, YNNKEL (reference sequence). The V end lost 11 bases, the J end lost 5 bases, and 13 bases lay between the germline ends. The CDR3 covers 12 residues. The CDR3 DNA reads TGTGCCGCCGGGGGTCAGCACAATGAGCAGTTCTTC. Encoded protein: CAAGGQHNEQFF.

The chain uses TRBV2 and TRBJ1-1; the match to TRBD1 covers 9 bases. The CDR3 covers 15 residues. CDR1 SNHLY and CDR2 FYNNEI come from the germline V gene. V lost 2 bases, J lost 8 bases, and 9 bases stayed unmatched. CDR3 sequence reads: CASSETRPTGGEAFF. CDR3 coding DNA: TGTGCCAGCAGTGAAACCCGACCGACAGGGGGAGAAGCTTTCTTT.

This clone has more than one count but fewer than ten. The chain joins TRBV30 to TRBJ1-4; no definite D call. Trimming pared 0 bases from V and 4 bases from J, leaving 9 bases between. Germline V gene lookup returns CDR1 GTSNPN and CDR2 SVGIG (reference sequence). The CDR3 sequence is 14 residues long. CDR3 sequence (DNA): TGTGCCTGGAGTGTACAGACCTTTAATGAAAAACTGTTTTTT. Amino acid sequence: CAWSVQTFNEKLFF. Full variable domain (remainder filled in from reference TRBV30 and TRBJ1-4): SQTIHQWPATLVQPVGSPLSLECTVEGTSNPNLYWYRQAAGRGLQLLFYSVGIGQISSEVPQNLSASRPQDRQFILSSKKLLLSDSGFYLCAWSVQTFNEKLFFGSGTQLSVL.

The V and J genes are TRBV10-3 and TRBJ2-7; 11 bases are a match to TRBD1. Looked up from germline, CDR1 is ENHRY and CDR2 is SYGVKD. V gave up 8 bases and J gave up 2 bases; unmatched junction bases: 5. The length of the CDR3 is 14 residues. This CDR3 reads CAIRGGQGAYEQYF. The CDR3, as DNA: TGTGCCATCCGGGGGGGACAGGGGGCCTACGAGCAGTACTTC.

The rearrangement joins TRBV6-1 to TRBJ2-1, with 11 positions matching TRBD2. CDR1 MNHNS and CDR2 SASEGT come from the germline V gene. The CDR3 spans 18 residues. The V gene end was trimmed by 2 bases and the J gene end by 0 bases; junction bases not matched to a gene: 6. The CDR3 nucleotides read TGTGCCAGCAGTGAATTTAGCGGGGGGGGTAGCTCCTACAATGAGCAGTTCTTC. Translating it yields CASSEFSGGGSSYNEQFF.

The CDR3 DNA is TGTGCCAGCAGTTTCACAGGGCAGTCCTATGGCTACACCTTC. Protein product: CASSFTGQSYGYTF. The chain couples TRBV27 to TRBJ1-2; D might be TRBD1 (6 bases). The CDR3 runs to 14 residues. V lost 3 bases to trimming and J lost 4 bases, with 12 bases between them. CDR1 is MNHEY, CDR2 SMNVEV, per germline (reference sequence).

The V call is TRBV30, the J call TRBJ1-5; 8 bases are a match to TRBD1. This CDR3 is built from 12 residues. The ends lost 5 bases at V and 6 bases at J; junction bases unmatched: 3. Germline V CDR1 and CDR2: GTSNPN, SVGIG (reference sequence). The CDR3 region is CAWGQGGQPQHF. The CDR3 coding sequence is TGTGCCTGGGGACAGGGAGGTCAGCCCCAGCATTTT.

CDR3 bases: TGTGCCAGCAGGGGCGTTCCAGATACGCAGTATTTT. Amino acid sequence: CASRGVPDTQYF. The chain has TRBV25-1 and TRBJ2-3; no firm D call. This CDR3 has 12 residues. V gave up 6 bases and J gave up 4 bases, with 8 bases separating them. CDR1 is MGHDK, CDR2 SYGVNS, per germline. Using reference TRBV25-1 and TRBJ2-3 for the parts outside the CDR3, the full variable domain is EADIYQTPRYLVIGTGKKITLECSQTMGHDKMYWYQQDPGMELHLIHYSYGVNSTEKGDLSSESTVSRIRTEHFPLTLESARPSHTSQYLCASRGVPDTQYFGPGTRLTVL.

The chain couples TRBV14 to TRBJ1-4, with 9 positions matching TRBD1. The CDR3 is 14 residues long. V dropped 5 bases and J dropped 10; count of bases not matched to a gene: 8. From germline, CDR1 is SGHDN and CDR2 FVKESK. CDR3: CASSTRQGDGKLFF. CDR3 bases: TGTGCCAGCAGCACCCGACAGGGGGATGGAAAACTGTTTTTT.

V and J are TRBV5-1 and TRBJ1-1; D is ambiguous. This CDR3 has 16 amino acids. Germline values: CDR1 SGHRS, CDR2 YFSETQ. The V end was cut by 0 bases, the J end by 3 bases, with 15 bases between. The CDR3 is CASSLAQIKEHTEAFF. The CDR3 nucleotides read TGCGCCAGCAGCTTGGCGCAAATCAAGGAGCACACTGAAGCTTTCTTT.

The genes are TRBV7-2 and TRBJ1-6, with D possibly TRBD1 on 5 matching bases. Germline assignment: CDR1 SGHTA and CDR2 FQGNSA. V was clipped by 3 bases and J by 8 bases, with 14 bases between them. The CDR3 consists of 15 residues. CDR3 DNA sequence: TGTGCCAGCAGCTTCCAGGGCGGTATGGATTCACCCCTCCACTTT. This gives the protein CASSFQGGMDSPLHF.

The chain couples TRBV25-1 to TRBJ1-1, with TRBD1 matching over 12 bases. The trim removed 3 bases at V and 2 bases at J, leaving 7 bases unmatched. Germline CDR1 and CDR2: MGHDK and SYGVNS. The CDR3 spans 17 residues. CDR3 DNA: TGTGCCAGCAGTGACTTATCCGGGACAGGGGGCAACACTGAAGCTTTCTTT. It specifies CASSDLSGTGGNTEAFF. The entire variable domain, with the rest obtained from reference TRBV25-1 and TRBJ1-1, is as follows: EADIYQTPRYLVIGTGKKITLECSQTMGHDKMYWYQQDPGMELHLIHYSYGVNSTEKGDLSSESTVSRIRTEHFPLTLESARPSHTSQYLCASSDLSGTGGNTEAFFGQGTRLTVV.

As DNA, the CDR3 is TGTGCCAGCAGCTCCTGGGACTTCTATGGCTACACCTTC. Translated, it gives CASSSWDFYGYTF. The gene calls are TRBV5-5 and TRBJ1-2; D possibly corresponds to TRBD1 (5 bases). The germline CDR1 and CDR2 sequences are SGHKS and YYEKEE (reference sequence). There are 13 residues in the CDR3. With 3 bases removed from V and 4 bases from J, the gap between germline ends came to 10 bases.

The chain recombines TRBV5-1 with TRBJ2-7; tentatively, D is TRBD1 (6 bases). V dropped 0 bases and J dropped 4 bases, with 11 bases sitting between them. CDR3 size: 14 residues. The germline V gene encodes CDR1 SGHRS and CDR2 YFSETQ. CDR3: CASSLAQGMYEQYF. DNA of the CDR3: TGCGCCAGCAGCTTGGCCCAGGGGATGTACGAGCAGTACTTC.

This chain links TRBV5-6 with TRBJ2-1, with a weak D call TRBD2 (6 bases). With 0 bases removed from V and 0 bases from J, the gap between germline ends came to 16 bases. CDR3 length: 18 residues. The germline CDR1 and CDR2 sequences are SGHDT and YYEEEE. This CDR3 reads CASSLVAGTISSYNEQFF. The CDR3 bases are TGTGCCAGCAGCTTGGTGGCGGGGACGATAAGCTCCTACAATGAGCAGTTCTTC.

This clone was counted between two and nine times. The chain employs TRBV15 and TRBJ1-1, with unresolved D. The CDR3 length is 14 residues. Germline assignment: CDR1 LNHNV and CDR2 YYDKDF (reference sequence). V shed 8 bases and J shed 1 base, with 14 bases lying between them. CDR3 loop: CATLDSSSNTEAFF. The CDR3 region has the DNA TGTGCCACCTTGGATAGCAGCTCGAACACTGAAGCTTTCTTT. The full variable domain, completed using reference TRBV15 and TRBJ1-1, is DAMVIQNPRYQVTQFGKPVTLSCSQTLNHNVMYWYQQKSSQAPKLLFHYYDKDFNNEADTPDNFQSRRPNTSFCFLDIRSPGLGDTAMYLCATLDSSSNTEAFFGQGTRLTVV.

CDR3 region: CASSRTQGAGGGYTF. The CDR3 region has the DNA TGTGCCAGCAGCCGGACCCAGGGGGCTGGTGGAGGCTACACCTTC. This chain links TRBV3-1 (or the pseudogene TRBV3-2) with TRBJ1-2; TRBD1 aligns across 8 bases. V was pared by 4 bases and J by 8 bases, with 12 bases of the junction left unmatched. The germline CDR1 and CDR2 sequences are LGHDT and YNNKEL (reference sequence). The CDR3 has 15 amino acids.

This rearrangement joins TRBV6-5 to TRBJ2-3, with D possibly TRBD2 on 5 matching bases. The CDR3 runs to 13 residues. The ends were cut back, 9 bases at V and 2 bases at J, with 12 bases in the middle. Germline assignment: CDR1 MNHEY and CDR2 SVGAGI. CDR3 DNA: TGTGCCAGTATACTAGACCACACAGATACGCAGTATTTT. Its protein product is CASILDHTDTQYF.

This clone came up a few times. As DNA, the CDR3 is TGTGCCACCTCGGGAGGGGGGCGCGAGCAGTACTTC. Protein product: CATSGGGREQYF. The chain uses TRBV19 and TRBJ2-7; the match to TRBD2 covers 8 bases. Germline V lookup: CDR1 LNHDA, CDR2 SQIVND (reference sequence). V was pared by 10 bases and J by 6 bases, with 8 bases of the junction left unmatched. The CDR3 consists of 12 residues.

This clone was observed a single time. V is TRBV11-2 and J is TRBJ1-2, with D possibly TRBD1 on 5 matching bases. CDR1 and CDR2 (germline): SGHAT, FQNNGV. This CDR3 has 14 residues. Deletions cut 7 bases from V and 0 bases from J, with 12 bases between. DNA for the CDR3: TGTGCCAGCAAGCAGGGTTCAGCTAACTATGGCTACACCTTC. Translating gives CASKQGSANYGYTF. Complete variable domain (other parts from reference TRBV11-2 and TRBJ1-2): EAGVAQSPRYKIIEKRQSVAFWCNPISGHATLYWYQQILGQGPKLLIQFQNNGVVDDSQLPKDRFSAERLKGVDSTLKIQPAKLEDSAVYLCASKQGSANYGYTFGSGTRLTVV.

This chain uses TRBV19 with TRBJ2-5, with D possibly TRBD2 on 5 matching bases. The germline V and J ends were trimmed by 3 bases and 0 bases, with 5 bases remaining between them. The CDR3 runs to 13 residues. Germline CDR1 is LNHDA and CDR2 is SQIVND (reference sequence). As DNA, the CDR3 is TGTGCCAGTAGTATCGGGAACCAAGAGACCCAGTACTTC. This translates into CASSIGNQETQYF.

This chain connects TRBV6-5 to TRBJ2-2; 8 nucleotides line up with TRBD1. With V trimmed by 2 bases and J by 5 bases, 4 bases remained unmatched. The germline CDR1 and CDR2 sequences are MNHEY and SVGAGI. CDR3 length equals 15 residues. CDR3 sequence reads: CASSYGQGGTGELFF. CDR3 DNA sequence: TGTGCCAGCAGTTACGGACAGGGAGGTACCGGGGAGCTGTTTTTT.